This T cell receptor (beta chain) was captured in a study of T-cell memory formation after mild COVID-19. General study findings and limits: Pre-infection memory contained some responding clones, which suggested that cross-reactive memory had joined.

The CDR3 is made up of 14 amino acids. V dropped 1 base and J dropped 4 bases, with 10 bases sitting between them. Germline V gene data show CDR1 as SEHNR and CDR2 as FQNEAQ (reference sequence). TCRdb reanalysed the 5' RACE reads using MiXCR and keeps one entry per CDR3 protein. The table includes 300,000 to 400,000 distinct CDR3 sequences, roughly 15% detected once. This clonotype turned up a few times. Its antigen is still unknown. Material: PBMCs or a T cell subset sorted from them (not recorded which). The V call is TRBV7-9, the J call TRBJ1-1; D remains unclear. The receptor was isolated from a man younger than 35 who had mild COVID-19 (a few samples of this study predate the infection). Cell type and time point are not known. The CDR3 spells CASSLDGNPTEAFF. CDR3 DNA sequence: TGTGCCAGCAGCTTAGATGGTAATCCCACTGAAGCTTTCTTT.